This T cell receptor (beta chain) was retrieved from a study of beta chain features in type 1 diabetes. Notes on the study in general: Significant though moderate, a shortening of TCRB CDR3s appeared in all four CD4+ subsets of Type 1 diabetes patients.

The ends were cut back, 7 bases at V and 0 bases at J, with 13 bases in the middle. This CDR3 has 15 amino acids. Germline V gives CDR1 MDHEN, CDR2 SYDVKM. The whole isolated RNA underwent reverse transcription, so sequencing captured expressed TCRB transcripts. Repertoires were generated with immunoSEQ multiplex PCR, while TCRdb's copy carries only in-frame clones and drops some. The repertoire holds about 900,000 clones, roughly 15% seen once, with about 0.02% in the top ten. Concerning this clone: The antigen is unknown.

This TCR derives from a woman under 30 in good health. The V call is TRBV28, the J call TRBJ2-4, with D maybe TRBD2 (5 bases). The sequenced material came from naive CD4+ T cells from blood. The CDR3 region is CASNEGGLAKNIQYF. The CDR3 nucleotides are TGTGCCAGCAACGAGGGCGGACTAGCCAAAAACATTCAGTACTTC. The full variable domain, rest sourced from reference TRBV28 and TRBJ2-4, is DVKVTQSSRYLVKRTGEKVFLECVQDMDHENMFWYRQDPGLGLRLIYFSYDVKMKEKGDIPEGYSVSREKKERFSLILESASTNQTSMYLCASNEGGLAKNIQYFGAGTRLSVL.